The clone carrying this T cell receptor beta chain was observed a few times. TCRdb re-called the RT-PCR reads through MiXCR, storing one row per CDR3 protein. Among roughly 780,000 distinct CDR3 sequences listed, roughly 18% were seen once. V lost 2 bases and J lost 4; bases outside the gene matches: 4. Germline assignment: CDR1 SNHLY and CDR2 FYNNEI. This CDR3 spans 15 amino acids. This record comes from a study of response to subunit inactivated influenza vaccine. The sequence derives from a man between 45 and 60 years old who received an inactivated influenza vaccine. The V gene is TRBV2, the J gene TRBJ2-1, with TRBD2 identical over 8 bases. Sequenced material: PBMCs from blood, taken about 5 days after vaccination. The CDR3 sequence: CASSESSGSYNEQFF. DNA of the CDR3: TGTGCCAGCAGTGAATCAAGCGGGAGTTACAATGAGCAGTTCTTC.